Detailed here is one T cell receptor (beta chain). Profiling relied on immunoSEQ multiplex PCR, and the TCRdb table lists in-frame clones only, not all of them. There are under 2.5 million clones in the sample; around 93% occur only once, and 0.37% lies in the top ten. These data originate in a study of shared clonotypes between healthy human individuals. Trimming stripped 3 bases from V and 0 bases from J, with 14 bases between. CDR1 is LGHNA and CDR2 is YSLEER in the germline V gene. The CDR3 sequence is 16 residues long. The TCR was taken from a man between 18 and 35 years old in good health. Some clones in this sample may be carry-over from other donors' samples. Sequencing was performed on naive CD4+ T cells from PBMCs. Subset denoted: CD45RA+ positively selected. The genes are TRBV4-3 and TRBJ1-2; perhaps TRBD1 as D (6 bases). CDR3: CASSQHWTVANYGYTF. CDR3 in DNA: TGCGCCAGCAGCCAGCACTGGACAGTGGCTAACTATGGCTACACCTTC.